These 29 T cell receptor beta chains were all obtained from the same sample, sequenced in a study of blood T cells in healthy people across ages. A second PCR of about 7 to 11 cycles used a sample-barcoded 5' primer and a J-beta primer mix. TCRdb re-analysed the 5' RACE reads in MiXCR, keeping a single row per CDR3 protein. The sample lists under 850,000 distinct CDR3 sequences, roughly 34% occurring once. Sequencing was done on a sample of blood. The source is a man aged 18 to 29 in good health.

The CDR3 DNA reads TGCAGTGCTAGAGATCTGGGGTCCACTGAAGCTTTCTTT. Protein sequence: CSARDLGSTEAFF. V and J are TRBV20-1 and TRBJ1-1; D is undetermined. The CDR3 consists of 13 residues. V was shortened by 0 bases and J by 4 bases, with 9 bases between the two germline ends. Germline V gene data show CDR1 as DFQATT and CDR2 as SNEGSKA (reference sequence).

The CDR3 region is CSARKPSYEQYF. CDR3 bases: TGCAGTGCTAGAAAACCCTCCTACGAGCAGTACTTC. The V gene is TRBV20-1, the J gene TRBJ2-7, with D unclear. The V end lost 2 bases, the J end lost 0 bases, and 5 bases lay between the germline ends. The germline CDR1 and CDR2 sequences are DFQATT and SNEGSKA (reference sequence). This CDR3 spans 12 amino acids.

There are a few counts of this clonotype. This chain connects TRBV20-1 to TRBJ2-1, with 15 bases that match TRBD2. Trimming cost V 5 bases and J 7 bases; bases outside gene matches: 9. CDR3 length equals 16 residues. Germline V lookup: CDR1 DFQATT, CDR2 SNEGSKA (reference sequence). As DNA, the CDR3 is TGCAGTGCTCCCTCCCGCGGACTAGCGGGGGGGAATGAGCAGTTCTTC. It is translated as CSAPSRGLAGGNEQFF.

The J gene is TRBJ2-5, the V gene TRBV10-2; no clear D. Per germline, CDR1 WSHSY and CDR2 SAAADI. With 6 bases removed from V and 1 base from J, the gap between germline ends came to 9 bases. The CDR3 is 13 amino acids. The CDR3 reads CASRRLGQETQYF. The CDR3, as DNA: TGCGCCAGCAGGAGACTTGGCCAAGAGACCCAGTACTTC.

At least ten counts were recorded for this clonotype. The gene calls are TRBV12-3 or TRBV12-4 and TRBJ2-5; D not resolved. The CDR3 loop spans 14 amino acids. V lost 3 bases and J 1 base, leaving 9 bases between the germline ends. The CDR3 loop reads CASSFSVAQETQYF. CDR3 nucleotide sequence: TGTGCCAGCAGTTTTTCGGTAGCCCAAGAGACCCAGTACTTC.

The chain employs TRBV4-3 and TRBJ2-1, with D perhaps matching TRBD1 or TRBD2 (5 bases each). The ends were cut back, 1 base at V and 2 bases at J, with 15 bases in the middle. There are 17 residues in the CDR3. Germline values: CDR1 LGHNA, CDR2 YSLEER. Here the CDR3 reads CASSQASARGAYNEQFF. In nucleotides, the CDR3 is TGCGCCAGCAGCCAAGCCTCGGCAAGGGGAGCCTACAATGAGCAGTTCTTC.

The CDR3 region has the DNA TGTGCCAGCAGCTCCAGGACAGGGGTGGAGGGCTACACCTTC. It is translated as CASSSRTGVEGYTF. The rearrangement joins TRBV7-3 to TRBJ1-2; 9 bases map to TRBD1. The CDR3 extends over 14 amino acids. V shed 4 bases, J shed 8 bases, and the junction held 8 bases outside the gene matches. Per germline, CDR1 SGHTA and CDR2 FQGTGA.

This clonotype was seen ten or more times. The V and J genes are TRBV5-5 and TRBJ2-1, with D hard to call. V lost 0 bases and J lost 6, with 19 bases in between. The V gene's germline CDR1 is SGHKS and CDR2 YYEKEE (reference sequence). The CDR3 length is 17 residues. CDR3 nucleotide sequence: TGTGCCAGCAGCTTGGCCGGCGCGATAACACCCGTCAATGAGCAGTTCTTC. Its translation is CASSLAGAITPVNEQFF.

The V call is TRBV4-2, the J call TRBJ2-5; D is unclear. The CDR3 totals 16 residues. Germline V gene data show CDR1 as LGHNA and CDR2 as YNFKEQ. V was shortened by 0 bases and J by 4 bases, with 15 bases between the two germline ends. The CDR3 sequence is CASSQDLLRLGETQYF. The CDR3 DNA reads TGTGCCAGCAGCCAAGATCTCCTTCGGCTGGGAGAGACCCAGTACTTC.

The chain links TRBV9 to TRBJ1-4; possibly TRBD1 for D (5 bases). The CDR3 runs to 15 residues. The V and J ends lost 5 bases and 8 bases respectively, with 19 bases between them. Germline CDR1 reads SGDLS; CDR2 reads YYNGEE. The CDR3 nucleotides are TGTGCCAGCAGTCACGGAGGGGAGGCTCTCGAAAAACTGTTTTTT. Protein sequence: CASSHGGEALEKLFF.

The V and J genes are TRBV4-2 and TRBJ2-1, with TRBD2 matching over 7 bases. Trimming took 4 bases from V and 13 from J; bases not matched to a gene: 19. The CDR3 extends over 16 amino acids. The germline CDR1 and CDR2 sequences are LGHNA and YNFKEQ. The DNA of the CDR3 is TGTGCCAGCAGCCCCCTGGGAGGGACCCTTCAAGAGACCCAGTTCTTC. It yields the protein CASSPLGGTLQETQFF.

At least ten counts were recorded for this clonotype. The chain has TRBV6-2 or TRBV6-3 and TRBJ2-7; D possibly uses TRBD1 or TRBD2 (6 bases each). The V gene lost 2 bases and the J gene lost 0 bases, with 11 bases spanning the gap. The CDR3 sequence is 15 residues long. Germline CDR1 reads MNHEY; CDR2 reads SVGEGT. Written as DNA, the CDR3 is TGTGCCAGCAGTTACACGGGGGCCAGCTCCTACGAGCAGTACTTC. Protein product: CASSYTGASSYEQYF.

About this clonotype: This sequence may be a read error, since a much larger clone differs from it by one base. V usage is TRBV28 and J usage is TRBJ2-7; no reliable D call. The CDR3 is 12 amino acids. Per germline, CDR1 MDHEN and CDR2 SYDVKM. Trimming stripped 0 bases from V and 7 bases from J, with 7 bases between. CDR3 loop: CASSLWYNEQYF. CDR3 in DNA: TGTGCCAGCAGTTTATGGTACAATGAGCAGTACTTC.

This clonotype has a handful of counts. V and J are TRBV20-1 and TRBJ1-2; 7 bases map to TRBD1. V was clipped by 2 bases and J by 7 bases; unmatched bases: 16. The length of the CDR3 is 16 residues. The V gene's germline CDR1 is DFQATT and CDR2 SNEGSKA (reference sequence). CDR3 DNA: TGCAGTGCTAGAAGAATCATTGACAGGGCTTCGGCTGGCTACACCTTC. Translation: CSARRIIDRASAGYTF.

Many counts were recorded for this clonotype. This chain connects TRBV7-6 to TRBJ2-7; 7 bases agree with TRBD2. CDR3 length equals 16 residues. Trimming removed 4 bases from V and 0 bases from J; junction bases left unmatched: 9. Germline CDR1 SGHVS, CDR2 FNYEAQ. CDR3 nucleotides: TGTGCCAGCAGCTCCCCCGGGACTACGAGCTCCTACGAGCAGTACTTC. Translated: CASSSPGTTSSYEQYF.

The count of this clonotype is one. The rearrangement uses TRBV2 and TRBJ1-2; D is uncertain. CDR3 length: 16 amino acids. CDR1 and CDR2 (germline): SNHLY, FYNNEI. Trimming pared 0 bases from V and 2 bases from J, leaving 13 bases between. CDR3 bases: TGTGCCAGCAGTGAAGCTCCCGAAGGGCTCAACTATGGCTACACCTTC. Translation: CASSEAPEGLNYGYTF.

This chain joins TRBV6-2 or TRBV6-3 and TRBJ1-4; TRBD1 is a possible D gene (6 bases). Trimming took off 3 bases at V and 5 bases at J, with 13 bases between the two ends. Germline CDR1 and CDR2: MNHEY and SVGEGT. The CDR3 consists of 15 residues. CDR3 DNA sequence: TGTGCCAGCAGTTATGGGGGGACATCGAATGAAAAACTGTTTTTT. This encodes CASSYGGTSNEKLFF.

This chain connects TRBV2 to TRBJ2-3; 14 positions match TRBD2. The V gene's germline CDR1 is SNHLY and CDR2 FYNNEI. With V trimmed by 6 bases and J by 4 bases, 6 bases remained unmatched. The CDR3 contains 16 residues. CDR3 loop: CASREGLAGVSDTQYF. The CDR3 DNA reads as TGTGCCAGCAGGGAGGGACTAGCGGGAGTCTCAGATACGCAGTATTTT.

This clonotype was recorded at least ten times. This rearrangement joins TRBV27 to TRBJ2-6; a possible D gene is TRBD1 (5 bases). Germline V CDR1 and CDR2: MNHEY, SMNVEV (reference sequence). There are 15 residues in the CDR3. Trimming took 8 bases from V and 0 from J, leaving 11 bases between them. The CDR3 DNA sequence: TGTGCCAGCGCTAAACAGGACTCTGGGGCCAACGTCCTGACTTTC. Its translation is CASAKQDSGANVLTF.

The CDR3 DNA follows: TGTGCCAGCAGCGCATCTTCGGGGCTCTATGGCTACACCTTC. This codes for CASSASSGLYGYTF. The V and J genes are TRBV5-4 and TRBJ1-2; D possibly corresponds to TRBD1 (5 bases). V dropped 4 bases and J dropped 4 bases, with 14 bases sitting between them. This CDR3 has 14 residues. Looked up from germline, CDR1 is SGHNT and CDR2 is YYREEE (reference sequence).

As for this clonotype: Compared with germline, one end of the junction differs, possibly owing to a read error. J is TRBJ1-6 and V is TRBV10-3, with a possible D match to TRBD1 (5 bases). The CDR3 runs 13 residues. Germline assignment: CDR1 ENHRY and CDR2 SYGVKD. CDR3 in DNA: TGTGCCATCACTATCGGGACGGGGTCACTCCTCCACTTT. It translates to CAITIGTGSLLHF.

This clonotype has only a few counts. The J gene is TRBJ2-3, the V gene TRBV15; D ambiguous. The CDR3 loop spans 13 amino acids. CDR1 LNHNV and CDR2 YYDKDF come from the germline V gene (reference sequence). The V and J ends lost 0 bases and 5 bases respectively, with 6 bases between them. DNA of the CDR3: TGTGCCACCAGCAGAGAAAAGGTAGATACGCAGTATTTT. This encodes CATSREKVDTQYF.

The count of this clonotype is one. This chain connects TRBV7-2 to TRBJ1-4; a weak D match, TRBD1 (6 bases). V was trimmed by 5 bases and J by 3 bases, leaving 13 bases between them. The germline V gene encodes CDR1 SGHTA and CDR2 FQGNSA. The CDR3 consists of 15 residues. This chain's CDR3 is CASSVKQGPNEKLFF. The CDR3 nucleotides are TGTGCCAGCAGCGTGAAACAGGGTCCTAATGAAAAACTGTTTTTT.

This clonotype was seen many times. This chain connects TRBV7-9 to TRBJ1-6; no definite D call. The germline V gene encodes CDR1 SEHNR and CDR2 FQNEAQ (reference sequence). The CDR3 is made up of 14 amino acids. The V end was cut by 5 bases, the J end by 7 bases, with 12 bases between. For the CDR3, the DNA is TGTGCCAGCAGCCACAGTGAAATGAATTCACCCCTCCACTTT. It is translated as CASSHSEMNSPLHF.

V is TRBV7-2 and J is TRBJ2-5; 13 nucleotides match TRBD2. The germline V gene has CDR1 SGHTA and CDR2 FQGNSA. The CDR3 is 16 residues long. Trimming at V came to 1 base and at J to 2 bases, leaving 1 base not matched to a gene. The CDR3 sequence: CASSLELAGGQETQYF. The CDR3 coding sequence is TGTGCCAGCAGCTTAGAACTAGCGGGGGGGCAAGAGACCCAGTACTTC.

This sequence joins TRBV20-1 and TRBJ1-2; D is unclear. Germline CDR1 is DFQATT and CDR2 is SNEGSKA (reference sequence). Between the trimmed V and J ends, which lost 3 bases and 3 bases, there was a span of 8 bases. This CDR3 contains 12 residues. CDR3 nucleotide sequence: TGCAGTGCTAGTCGGACGGACTATGGCTACACCTTC. This translates into CSASRTDYGYTF.

The genes are TRBV7-2 and TRBJ2-1, with D tentatively TRBD1 (6 bases). Germline CDR1 reads SGHTA; CDR2 reads FQGNSA. V was pared by 5 bases and J by 9 bases, with 11 bases between. This CDR3 has 12 residues. CDR3 DNA: TGTGCCAGCAGCGTACAGGGTCGTGAGCAGTTCTTC. Translation: CASSVQGREQFF.

This clonotype was seen only a few times. V is TRBV11-1 and J is TRBJ2-1, with D perhaps matching TRBD1 or TRBD2 (6 bases each). Trimming left V 5 bases short and J 0 bases short, with 20 bases between. The CDR3 runs to 18 residues. From germline, CDR1 is SGHAT and CDR2 FQDESV (reference sequence). CDR3 in DNA: TGTGCCAGCAGCCCCGGCGGACAGCCCGGGAGCTCCTACAATGAGCAGTTCTTC. Amino acid sequence: CASSPGGQPGSSYNEQFF. The full variable domain, with the rest looked up from reference TRBV11-1 and TRBJ2-1, is EAEVAQSPRYKITEKSQAVAFWCDPISGHATLYWYRQILGQGPELLVQFQDESVVDDSQLPKDRFSAERLKGVDSTLKIQPAELGDSAMYLCASSPGGQPGSSYNEQFFGPGTRLTVL.

This clonotype has just a few counts. This rearrangement joins TRBV12-3 or TRBV12-4 to TRBJ2-7; D unresolved. This CDR3 has 12 residues. The ends were cut back, 6 bases at V and 2 bases at J, with 8 bases in the middle. The CDR3 here is CASRFGPYEQYF. As DNA, the CDR3 is TGTGCCAGCAGGTTTGGTCCCTACGAGCAGTACTTC.